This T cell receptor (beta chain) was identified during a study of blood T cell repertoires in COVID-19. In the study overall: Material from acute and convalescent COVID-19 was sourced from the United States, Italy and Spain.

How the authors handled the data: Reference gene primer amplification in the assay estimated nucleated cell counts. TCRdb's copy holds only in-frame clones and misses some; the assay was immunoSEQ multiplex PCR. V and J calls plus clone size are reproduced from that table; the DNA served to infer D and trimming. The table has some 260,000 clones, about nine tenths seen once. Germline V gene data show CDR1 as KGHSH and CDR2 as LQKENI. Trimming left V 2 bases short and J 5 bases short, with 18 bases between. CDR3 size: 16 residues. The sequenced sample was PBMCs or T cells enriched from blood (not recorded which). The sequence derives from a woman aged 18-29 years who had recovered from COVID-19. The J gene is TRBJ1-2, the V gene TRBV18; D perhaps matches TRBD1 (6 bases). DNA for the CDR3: TGTGCCAGCTCACCAACCCCGGGACACGGCATATATGGCTACACCTTC. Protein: CASSPTPGHGIYGYTF. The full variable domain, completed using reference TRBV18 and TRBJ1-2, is NAGVMQNPRHLVRRRGQEARLRCSPMKGHSHVYWYRQLPEEGLKFMVYLQKENIIDESGMPKERFSAEFPKEGPSILRIQQVVRGDSAAYFCASSPTPGHGIYGYTFGSGTRLTVV.